This TCR beta chain was sequenced in a study of cytomegalovirus exposure and HLA in healthy donors. V shed 8 bases and J shed 7 bases, with 21 bases lying between them. Germline V CDR1 and CDR2: SGHVS, FQNEAQ. The CDR3 extends over 14 amino acids. Study conclusions and caveats: Reports indicate that TCR beta sequences accurately predicted the HLA-A and HLA-B alleles of most subjects. 87-base-pair reads could not separate some V segments, including TRBV6-2 and TRBV6-3.

The primer mix had 60 Vbeta and 13 Jbeta primers. Repertoires were generated with immunoSEQ multiplex PCR, while TCRdb's copy carries only in-frame clones and drops some. Of 98,000 or so clones listed, 78% are singletons. Points on this clone: The target antigen is unknown. Other nucleotide sequences in the sample specify the same CDR3.

The rearrangement joins TRBV7-8 to TRBJ2-7, with TRBD2 as a possible D gene (5 bases). The sample consisted of PBMCs. This receptor was obtained from a woman in her forties in good health and CMV-seronegative. The CDR3 DNA is TGTGCCAGCTCCGAACGGGAACGCCTAGTAGAGCAGTACTTC. Protein sequence: CASSERERLVEQYF. The variable domain in full, completed from reference TRBV7-8 and TRBJ2-7, reads GAGVSQSPRYKVAKRGQDVALRCDPISGHVSLFWYQQALGQGPEFLTYFQNEAQLDKSGLPSDRFFAERPEGSVSTLKIQRTQQEDSAVYLCASSERERLVEQYFGPGTRLTVT.